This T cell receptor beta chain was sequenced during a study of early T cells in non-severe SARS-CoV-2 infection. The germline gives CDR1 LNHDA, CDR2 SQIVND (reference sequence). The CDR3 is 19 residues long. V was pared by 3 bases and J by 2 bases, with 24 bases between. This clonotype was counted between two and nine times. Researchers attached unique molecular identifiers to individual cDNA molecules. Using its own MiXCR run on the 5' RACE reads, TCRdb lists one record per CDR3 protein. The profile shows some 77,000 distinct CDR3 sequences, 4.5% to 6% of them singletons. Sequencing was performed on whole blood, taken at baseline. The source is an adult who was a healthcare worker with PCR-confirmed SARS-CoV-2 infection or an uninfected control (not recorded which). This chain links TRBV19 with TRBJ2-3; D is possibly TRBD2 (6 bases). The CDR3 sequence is CASSILRDSSSAYTDTQYF. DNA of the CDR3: TGTGCCAGTAGTATCCTCCGGGACTCCAGTTCGGCCTACACAGATACGCAGTATTTT.